This is a list of T cell receptor beta chains from one sample in a study of CD8+ T cells in alopecia areata. Sequencing was performed with immunoSEQ multiplex PCR; in TCRdb, only in-frame clones are kept and a portion is missing. The sample records 150,000 to 200,000 clones, 55% being singletons. Material for sequencing was CD4+ T cells sorted from blood. All receptors come from a human donor in good health. Each CDR3 is given with its conserved first and last residue. D genes are given only for firm matches. Part of the rows lack a size; the others show once, few, many or a class for expanded clones.

TRBV10-3,TRBJ2-7,NA,once,CAISEGRADEQYF,TGTGCCATCAGTGAAGGCAGGGCGGACGAGCAGTACTTC
TRBV27,TRBJ2-7,NA,NA,CASSSALLLGEQYF,TGTGCCAGCAGTTCGGCGCTACTTTTAGGCGAGCAGTACTTC
TRBV10-3,TRBJ1-5,NA,NA,CAISDGDNQPQHF,TGTGCCATCAGTGATGGCGACAATCAGCCCCAGCATTTT
TRBV5-6,TRBJ2-3,NA,NA,CASRHTSTRTQYF,TGTGCCAGCAGACACACATCTACGCGTACGCAGTATTTT
TRBV29-1,TRBJ2-7,NA,NA,CSVSAHGTRDYEQYF,TGCAGCGTTTCGGCGCACGGGACAAGGGACTACGAGCAGTACTTC
TRBV5-1,TRBJ2-1,NA,NA,CASSGLPGNEQFF,TGCGCCAGCAGCGGACTACCGGGCAATGAGCAGTTCTTC
TRBV4-1,TRBJ1-2,NA,NA,CASKGHTPNGYTF,TGCGCCAGCAAAGGACATACACCTAATGGCTACACCTTC
TRBV7-8,TRBJ1-1,NA,few,CASSLVNPEAFF,TGTGCCAGCAGCTTAGTGAACCCTGAGGCTTTCTTT
TRBV2,TRBJ2-1,NA,NA,CASSEDRSSYNEQFF,TGTGCCAGCAGTGAAGACAGGAGCTCCTACAATGAGCAGTTCTTC
TRBV2,TRBJ1-5,NA,NA,CASSEEGTQPQHF,TGTGCCAGCAGTGAGGAGGGGACTCAGCCCCAGCATTTT
TRBV29-1,TRBJ2-3,NA,NA,CSVDVTTDTQYF,TGCAGCGTGGACGTAACCACAGATACGCAGTATTTT
TRBV28,TRBJ1-5,NA,NA,CASSSPASGNQPQHF,TGTGCCAGCAGCTCCCCTGCCAGCGGCAATCAGCCCCAGCATTTT
TRBV25-1,TRBJ2-7,NA,NA,CASARDEQYF,TGTGCCAGCGCCAGGGACGAGCAGTACTTC
TRBV29-1,TRBJ2-1,NA,NA,CSARPDSRIAQQFF,TGCAGCGCCCGCCCGGACTCCCGGATTGCGCAGCAGTTCTTC
TRBV5-4,TRBJ2-3,TRBD2,NA,CASSFGGLAGVNTQYF,TGTGCCAGCAGCTTCGGCGGACTAGCGGGTGTAAATACGCAGTATTTT
TRBV10-3,TRBJ1-2,NA,NA,CAIGASNYGYTF,TGTGCCATCGGGGCCTCTAACTATGGCTACACCTTC
TRBV4-1,TRBJ1-4,TRBD1,NA,CASSPPGQNEKLFF,TGCGCCAGCAGCCCGCCGGGACAGAATGAAAAACTGTTTTTT
TRBV27,TRBJ1-2,NA,few,CASSPDGYGYTF,TGTGCCAGCAGTCCCGACGGATATGGCTACACCTTC
TRBV2,TRBJ2-7,NA,few,CASRPRGGYEQYF,TGTGCCAGCAGGCCCAGGGGTGGATACGAGCAGTACTTC
TRBV7-2,TRBJ2-3,NA,NA,CASNPVRRLRGSDTQYF,TGTGCCAGCAACCCTGTTCGGCGGTTAAGAGGGTCAGATACGCAGTATTTT
TRBV7-2,TRBJ1-2,NA,NA,CASSLDRGIYGYTF,TGTGCCAGCAGCTTAGATCGGGGGATCTATGGCTACACCTTC
TRBV28,TRBJ1-2,NA,NA,CASRPVGSRAVGYGYTF,TGTGCCAGCAGGCCGGTAGGCAGTCGGGCAGTTGGCTATGGCTACACCTTC
TRBV7-9,TRBJ1-1,NA,NA,CASRALQPNTEAFF,TGTGCCAGCAGGGCACTACAGCCCAACACTGAAGCTTTCTTT
TRBV30,TRBJ2-2,NA,NA,CAWSQSDTGELFF,TGTGCCTGGAGTCAAAGTGACACCGGGGAGCTGTTTTTT
TRBV9,TRBJ2-1,NA,few,CASSEGVRSYNEQFF,TGTGCCAGCAGCGAGGGAGTCCGCTCCTACAATGAGCAGTTCTTC
TRBV15,TRBJ2-1,TRBD2,NA,CATSRASGIEQFF,TGTGCCACCAGCAGGGCAAGCGGGATTGAGCAGTTCTTC
TRBV10-2,TRBJ2-2,NA,few,CASRVLAVGELFF,TGCGCCAGCAGAGTCTTAGCGGTTGGGGAGCTGTTTTTT
TRBV7-2,TRBJ2-5,NA,NA,CASSSSPVETQYF,TGTGCCAGCAGCTCCTCCCCTGTGGAGACCCAGTACTTC
TRBV6-5,TRBJ1-5,NA,NA,CASSSRPGVGGQPQHF,TGTGCCAGCAGTTCCCGTCCGGGAGTAGGGGGACAGCCCCAGCATTTT
TRBV5-6,TRBJ1-1,NA,NA,CASRSIGRGGTEAFF,TGTGCCAGCAGATCGATCGGACGGGGAGGCACTGAAGCTTTCTTT
TRBV29-1,TRBJ1-1,NA,NA,CSVKKASPDTEAFF,TGCAGCGTTAAAAAGGCATCGCCCGACACTGAAGCTTTCTTT
TRBV29-1,TRBJ2-3,TRBD1,NA,CSAKGQGNTDTQYF,TGCAGCGCCAAGGGACAGGGCAACACAGATACGCAGTATTTT
TRBV27,TRBJ1-1,TRBD1,NA,CASSEHRGTGQAFF,TGTGCCAGCAGTGAACACAGGGGTACGGGGCAAGCTTTCTTT
TRBV4-2,TRBJ2-5,NA,NA,CASSRGPVETQYF,TGTGCCAGCAGCCGAGGGCCCGTAGAGACCCAGTACTTC
TRBV27,TRBJ1-2,TRBD1,NA,CASSPWGQDYGYTF,TGTGCCAGCAGCCCGTGGGGACAGGACTATGGCTACACCTTC
TRBV19,TRBJ2-5,NA,NA,CASRETSSERETQYF,TGTGCCAGTAGGGAGACTAGTTCGGAGAGAGAGACCCAGTACTTC
TRBV29-1,TRBJ1-1,TRBD1,few,CSVELGQGSYTEAFF,TGCAGCGTTGAATTGGGACAGGGGAGTTACACTGAAGCTTTCTTT
TRBV27,TRBJ2-5,NA,NA,CASSRLGGGETQYF,TGTGCCAGCAGTCGCCTTGGGGGAGGAGAGACCCAGTACTTC
TRBV7-9,TRBJ2-2,NA,NA,CASSSPLQGGTNTGELFF,TGTGCCAGCAGCTCCCCCCTGCAGGGGGGGACGAACACCGGGGAGCTGTTTTTT
TRBV18,TRBJ2-1,TRBD2,medium-sized,CASSPGLAGMYNEQFF,TGTGCCAGCTCCCCCGGGTTAGCGGGGATGTACAATGAGCAGTTCTTC